This T cell receptor (beta chain) is from a study of T cell repertoires in cytomegalovirus infection. Study summary: It can be stated that public TCR beta signatures indicated CMV infection as well as a matching HLA type. The study's findings and limits: Ex vivo responses were dominated by HLA-C-restricted CMV-specific TCR beta clonotypes. The cumulative frequency of public TCR beta families identified carriers of CMV plus the relevant HLA.

TCRdb processed the reads anew with MiXCR; each CDR3 protein has one entry. The sample holds about 260,000 distinct CDR3 sequences; roughly 13% are singletons and the top ten take roughly 8.9%. Note on this clonotype: Antigen unknown.

This receptor was obtained from a human donor in good health (CMV status not recorded). Some clones in this sample may be carry-over from other donors' samples. Input material: PBMCs.

The CDR3 loop reads CASSLEGTSPYNEQFF. The CDR3 nucleotides are TGTGCCAGCAGCTTGGAAGGGACTAGCCCCTACAATGAGCAGTTCTTC. The chain carries TRBV5-5 and TRBJ2-1; 9 nucleotides agree with TRBD2. CDR1 and CDR2 (germline): SGHKS, YYEKEE (reference sequence). Trimming cost V 0 bases and J 2 bases; bases outside gene matches: 3. This CDR3 spans 16 amino acids.